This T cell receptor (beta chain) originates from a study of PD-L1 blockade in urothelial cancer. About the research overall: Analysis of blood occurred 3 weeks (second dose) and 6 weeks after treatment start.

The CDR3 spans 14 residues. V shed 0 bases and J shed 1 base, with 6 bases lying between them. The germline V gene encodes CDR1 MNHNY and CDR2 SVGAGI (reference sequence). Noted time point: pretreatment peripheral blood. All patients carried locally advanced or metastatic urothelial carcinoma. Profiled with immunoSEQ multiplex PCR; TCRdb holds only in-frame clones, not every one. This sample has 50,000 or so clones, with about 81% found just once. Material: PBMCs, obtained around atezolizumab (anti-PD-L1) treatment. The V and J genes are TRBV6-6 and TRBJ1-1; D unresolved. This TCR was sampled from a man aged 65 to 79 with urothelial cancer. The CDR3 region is CASSYSAGNTEAFF. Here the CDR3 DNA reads TGTGCCAGCAGTTACTCGGCAGGGAACACTGAAGCTTTCTTT.